This T cell receptor (beta chain) stems from a study of cytomegalovirus exposure and HLA in healthy donors. This CDR3 is built from 17 residues. With 4 bases clipped from V and 0 bases from J, the junction kept 8 bases outside the gene matches. Germline V lookup: CDR1 MNHNS, CDR2 SASEGT. In the PCR, 60 Vbeta and 13 Jbeta primers were used. Assay used: immunoSEQ multiplex PCR; TCRdb lists only in-frame clones, some missing. The sample has around 150,000 clones; approximately 80% are singletons. General observations from the study: The sole available immune exposure information was CMV serostatus.

When sampled, the donors appeared nominally healthy, though they likely had unrecorded immune exposures. Remarks on this clone: Its antigen is as yet unknown.

The source material was PBMCs. This chain uses TRBV6-1 with TRBJ1-5, with 8 bases fitting TRBD1. The origin of this receptor is a male donor in good health and CMV-seronegative. CDR3 in amino acids: CASSGQSDRGSNQPQHF. The CDR3 DNA is TGTGCCAGCAGTGGTCAAAGTGACAGGGGTAGCAATCAGCCCCAGCATTTT.